This T cell receptor beta chain was found in a study of response to subunit inactivated influenza vaccine (dated by TCRdb to 2017 to 2018). Concerning the study at large: The study used deep quantitative T cell receptor repertoire profiling to track responses to a trivalent subunit inactivated influenza vaccine.

Preparation of the library involved RT-PCR. For sequencing, an Illumina HiSeq 2500 was employed. The public reads were reprocessed in TCRdb via fastp at Q25 and MiXCR, keeping in-frame beta chains. For every CDR3 protein sequence, its rows merge into one entry that carries the most common genes and DNA. This sample gives more than 700,000 distinct CDR3 sequences in total; 21% of them show up just once. Together, the top ten hold roughly 10% of the sample. Results the study describes overall, beyond this receptor: The authors suggested that each seasonal influenza vaccination may recruit only a limited number of new T cells.

Comment on this clonotype: This receptor's antigen is unknown. The sample holds no much larger clone one base away, and base qualities are not on file.

This clonotype was sampled from a man aged 50-59 years who received an inactivated influenza vaccine. Donor details come from another sample of the same person, matched by shared clones. Sequencing was performed on PBMCs from blood, taken approximately 5 days after vaccination.

The nucleotide sequence is given as TGTGCCAGCAGCCCAAATAGGAATTCACCCCTCCACTTT. It encodes CASSPNRNSPLHF. This chain joins TRBV28 to TRBJ1-6, with the D gene uncertain. From its cysteine to its phenylalanine, the CDR3 spans 13 amino acids. The sequence is cut down to CDR3 DNA, 39 bases in frame from base 1. The junction shows trimming of 6 bases on V and 7 bases on J, plus 10 bases between the germline ends. CDR1 is given as MDHEN and CDR2 as SYDVKM, both from the germline V gene.